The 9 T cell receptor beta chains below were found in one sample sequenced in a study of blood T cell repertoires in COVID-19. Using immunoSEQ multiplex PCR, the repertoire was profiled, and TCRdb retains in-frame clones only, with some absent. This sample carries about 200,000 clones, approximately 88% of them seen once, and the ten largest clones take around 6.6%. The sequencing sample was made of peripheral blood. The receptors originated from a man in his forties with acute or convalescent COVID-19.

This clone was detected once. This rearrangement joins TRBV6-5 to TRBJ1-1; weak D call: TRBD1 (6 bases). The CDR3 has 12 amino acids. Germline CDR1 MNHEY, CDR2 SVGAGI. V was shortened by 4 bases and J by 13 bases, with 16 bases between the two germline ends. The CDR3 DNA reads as TGTGCCAGCAGTTCCGACAGGCTTACTCATTTCTTT. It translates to CASSSDRLTHFF.

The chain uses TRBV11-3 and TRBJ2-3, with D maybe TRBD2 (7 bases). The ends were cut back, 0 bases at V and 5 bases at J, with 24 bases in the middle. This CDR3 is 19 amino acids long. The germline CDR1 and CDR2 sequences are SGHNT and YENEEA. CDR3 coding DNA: TGTGCCAGCAGCTTAGAGGTCTCACGTATGGGGGGGCGGCAAGATACGCAGTATTTT. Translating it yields CASSLEVSRMGGRQDTQYF.

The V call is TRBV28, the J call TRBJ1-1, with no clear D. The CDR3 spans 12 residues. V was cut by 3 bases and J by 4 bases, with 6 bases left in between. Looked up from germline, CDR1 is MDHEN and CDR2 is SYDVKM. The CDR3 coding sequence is TGTGCCAGCAGTTTGACGGGCACTGAAGCTTTCTTT. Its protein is CASSLTGTEAFF.

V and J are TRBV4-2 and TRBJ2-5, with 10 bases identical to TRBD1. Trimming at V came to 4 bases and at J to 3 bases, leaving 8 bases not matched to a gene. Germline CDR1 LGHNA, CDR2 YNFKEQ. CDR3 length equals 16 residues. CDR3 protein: CASSLLTGTGEETQYF. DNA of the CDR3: TGTGCCAGCAGCCTACTTACCGGGACAGGGGAAGAGACCCAGTACTTC.

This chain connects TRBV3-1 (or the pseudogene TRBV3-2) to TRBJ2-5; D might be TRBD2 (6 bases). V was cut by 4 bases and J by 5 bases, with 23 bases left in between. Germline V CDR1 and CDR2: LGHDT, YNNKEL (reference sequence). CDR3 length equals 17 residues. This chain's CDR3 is CASSPRGLTGVGETQYF. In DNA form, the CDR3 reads TGTGCCAGCAGCCCAAGGGGACTTACGGGGGTAGGGGAGACCCAGTACTTC.

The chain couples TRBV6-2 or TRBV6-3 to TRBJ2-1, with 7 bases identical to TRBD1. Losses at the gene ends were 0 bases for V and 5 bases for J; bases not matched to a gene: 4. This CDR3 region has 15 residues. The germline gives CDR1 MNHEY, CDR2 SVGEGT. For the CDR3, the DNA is TGTGCCAGCAGTTACTCAAGGGGGCCTCACAATGAGCAGTTCTTC. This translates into CASSYSRGPHNEQFF.

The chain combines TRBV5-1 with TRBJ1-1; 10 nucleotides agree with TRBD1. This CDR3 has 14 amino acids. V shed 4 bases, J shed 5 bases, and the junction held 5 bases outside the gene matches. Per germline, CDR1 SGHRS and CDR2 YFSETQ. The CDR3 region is CASSAGTGVTEAFF. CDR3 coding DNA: TGCGCCAGCAGCGCAGGGACAGGGGTTACTGAAGCTTTCTTT.

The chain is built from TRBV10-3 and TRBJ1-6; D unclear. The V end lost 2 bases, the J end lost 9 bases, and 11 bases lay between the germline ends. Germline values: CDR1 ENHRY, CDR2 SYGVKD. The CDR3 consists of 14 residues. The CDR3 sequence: CAISEALQSSPLHF. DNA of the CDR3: TGTGCCATCAGTGAGGCCCTACAGAGTTCACCCCTCCACTTT.

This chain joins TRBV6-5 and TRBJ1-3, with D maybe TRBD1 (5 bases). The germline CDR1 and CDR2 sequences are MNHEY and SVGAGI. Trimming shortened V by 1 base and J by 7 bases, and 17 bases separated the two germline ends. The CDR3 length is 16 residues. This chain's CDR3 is CASSYFAGVGGNTIYF. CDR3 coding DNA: TGTGCCAGCAGTTACTTCGCCGGCGTGGGGGGGAACACCATATATTTT.